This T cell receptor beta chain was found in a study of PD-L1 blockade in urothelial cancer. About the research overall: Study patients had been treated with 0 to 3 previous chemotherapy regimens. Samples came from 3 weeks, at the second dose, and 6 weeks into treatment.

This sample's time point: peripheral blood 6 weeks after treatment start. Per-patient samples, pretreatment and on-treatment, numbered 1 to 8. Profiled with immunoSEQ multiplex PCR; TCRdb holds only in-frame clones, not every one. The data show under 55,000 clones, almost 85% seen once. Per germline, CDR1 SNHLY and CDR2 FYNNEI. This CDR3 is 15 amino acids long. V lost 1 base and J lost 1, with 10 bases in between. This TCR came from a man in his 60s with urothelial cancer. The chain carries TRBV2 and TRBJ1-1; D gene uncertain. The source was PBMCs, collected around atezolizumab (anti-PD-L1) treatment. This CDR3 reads CASSEDRQANTEAFF. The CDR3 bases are TGTGCCAGCAGTGAAGACCGGCAGGCGAACACTGAAGCTTTCTTT.